This entry features one T cell receptor (beta chain) sequence. Its matching antigen is unknown. TCRdb's copy holds only in-frame clones and misses some; the assay was immunoSEQ multiplex PCR. The sample carries around 140,000 clones, 91% recorded once. Second-dose timings of about 4 or about 12 weeks were pooled. The data were taken from a study of T cell responses to AZD1222 COVID-19 vaccine. Trimming cost V 10 bases and J 2 bases, with 17 bases left between them. Germline V lookup: CDR1 MNHEY, CDR2 SVGAGI. This CDR3 comprises 15 residues. Study-wide points: No day 14 peak samples; only post-peak repertoires were characterized. Clonal diversity was possibly underestimated, and white British individuals and females predominated among donors. With two AZD1222 doses given, Spike-specific TCR breadth and depth both rose.

This chain connects TRBV6-5 to TRBJ2-2, with D perhaps TRBD1 (5 bases). This clonotype was sampled from an adult who received the AZD1222 COVID-19 vaccine. The sample consisted of peripheral blood, taken 28 days after the second AZD1222 dose. CDR3 bases: TGTGCCACCAGGAAGGGGCAGGCCAACACCGGGGAGCTGTTTTTT. Protein: CATRKGQANTGELFF.